A selection of T cell receptor beta chains follows, all from one sample in a study of cytomegalovirus exposure and HLA in healthy donors. Clones were read by immunoSEQ multiplex PCR, and TCRdb kept only the in-frame ones, dropping some. There are some 100,000 clones in the sample; about 80% occur only once, and roughly 8.2% lies in the top ten. The sequencing sample was made of PBMCs. The receptors here all came from a woman aged 45-65 years in good health and CMV-seropositive. Both conserved end residues are part of each CDR3.

v_gene | len | CDR3aa
TRBV6-5 | 13 | CASTRHSNNEQFF
TRBV19 | 14 | CASSIGGGATEAFF
TRBV19 | 13 | CASGPSGANGLTF
TRBV5-1 | 16 | CASSLRDRSNNQPQHF
TRBV9 | 14 | CASSVGGGSDEQYF
TRBV6-6 | 15 | CASSSGTSGSGTQYF
TRBV9 | 13 | CASSVANSNEQFF
TRBV5-6 | 14 | CASSTGQGWGTQYF
TRBV29-1 | 14 | CSVEGQLANYGYTF
TRBV19 | 14 | CASSIMYSNQPQHF
TRBV15 | 16 | CATSRPTGVSSTEAFF
TRBV18 | 16 | CASSPVAETSSYEQYF
TRBV27 | 15 | CASSTTSGGPYEQYF
TRBV21-1 | 12 | CARGRVEETQYF
TRBV9 | 13 | CASSIGGRDEQYF
TRBV19 | 14 | CASSIEASGYGYTF
TRBV18 | 12 | CASSPGGYGYTF
TRBV2 | 13 | CASSASGNQPQHF
TRBV2 | 13 | CACRDSRNSPLHF
TRBV4-3 | 14 | CASSPHSGEYEQYF
TRBV6-1 | 15 | CASSPEGGVPGELFF
TRBV7-9 | 14 | CSSSLGQGMYEQYF
TRBV7-9 | 14 | CASSWGGDGNTIYF
TRBV5-1 | 13 | CASSWTGGYGYTF
TRBV18 | 16 | CASSPIRGGMNTEAFF
TRBV27 | 15 | CASSPPGQIWNEQFF
TRBV4-1 | 16 | CASSQGLLSGEETQYF
TRBV7-2 | 13 | CASSLAAVYEQYF
TRBV5-6 | 14 | CASSLGGDFYEQYF
TRBV7-2 | 17 | CASSFGLPGVSKDTQYF
TRBV6-1 | 14 | CASNPAGTKEKLFF